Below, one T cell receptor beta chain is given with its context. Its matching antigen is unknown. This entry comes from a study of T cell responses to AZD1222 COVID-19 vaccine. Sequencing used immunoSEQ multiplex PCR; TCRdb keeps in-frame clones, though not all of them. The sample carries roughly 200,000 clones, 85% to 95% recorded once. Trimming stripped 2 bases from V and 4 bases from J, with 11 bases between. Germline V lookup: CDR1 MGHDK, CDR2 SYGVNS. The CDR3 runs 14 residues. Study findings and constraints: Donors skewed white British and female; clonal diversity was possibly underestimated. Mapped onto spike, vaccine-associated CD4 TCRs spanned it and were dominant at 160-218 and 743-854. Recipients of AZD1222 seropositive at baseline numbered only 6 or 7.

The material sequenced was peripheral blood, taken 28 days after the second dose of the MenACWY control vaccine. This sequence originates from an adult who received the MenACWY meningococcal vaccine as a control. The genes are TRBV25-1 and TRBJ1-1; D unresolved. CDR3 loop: CASSEREWGTEAFF. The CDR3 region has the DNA TGTGCCAGCAGTGAAAGAGAGTGGGGCACTGAAGCTTTCTTT.